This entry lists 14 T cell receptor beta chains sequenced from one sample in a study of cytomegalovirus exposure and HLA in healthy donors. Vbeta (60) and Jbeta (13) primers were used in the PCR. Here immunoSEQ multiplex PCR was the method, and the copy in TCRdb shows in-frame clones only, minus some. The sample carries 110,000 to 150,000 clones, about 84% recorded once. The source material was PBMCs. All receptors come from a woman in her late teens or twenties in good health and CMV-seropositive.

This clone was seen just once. The CDR3 spells CASSFTSGLYNEQFF. As DNA, the CDR3 is TGCGCCAGCAGCTTCACTAGCGGACTTTACAATGAGCAGTTCTTC. V and J are TRBV5-1 and TRBJ2-1; TRBD2 agrees at 8 bases. The CDR3 has 15 residues. V shed 2 bases, J shed 4 bases, and the junction held 5 bases outside the gene matches. Germline assignment: CDR1 SGHRS and CDR2 YFSETQ.

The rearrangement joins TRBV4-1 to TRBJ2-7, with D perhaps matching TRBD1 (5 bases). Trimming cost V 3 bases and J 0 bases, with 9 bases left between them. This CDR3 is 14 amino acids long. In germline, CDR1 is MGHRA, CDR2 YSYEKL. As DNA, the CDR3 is TGCGCCAGCAGCCAGGTAGGGGCCTCCTACGAGCAGTACTTC. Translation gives CASSQVGASYEQYF.

The CDR3 spells CASSLADRVSGNTIYF. The CDR3, as DNA: TGTGCCAGCAGCCTGGCGGACAGGGTTTCTGGAAACACCATATATTTT. The chain combines TRBV7-9 with TRBJ1-3; 8 bases align to TRBD1. With V trimmed by 5 bases and J by 1 base, 7 bases remained unmatched. There are 16 residues in the CDR3. In germline, CDR1 is SEHNR, CDR2 FQNEAQ (reference sequence).

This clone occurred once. The chain's CDR3 is CASNYGTSGGFGETQYF. The CDR3 region has the DNA TGTGCCAGCAACTACGGGACTAGCGGGGGGTTCGGGGAGACCCAGTACTTC. The chain links TRBV5-8 to TRBJ2-5, with 15 bases lining up with TRBD2. The CDR3 is 17 amino acids. CDR1 is SGHTS, CDR2 YDEGEE, per germline. With V trimmed by 6 bases and J by 5 bases, 11 bases remained unmatched. Full variable domain (outside the CDR3, taken from reference TRBV5-8 and TRBJ2-5): EAGVTQSPTHLIKTRGQQATLRCSPISGHTSVYWYQQALGLGLQFLLWYDEGEERNRGNFPPRFSGRQFPNYSSELNVNALELEDSALYLCASNYGTSGGFGETQYFGPGTRLLVL.

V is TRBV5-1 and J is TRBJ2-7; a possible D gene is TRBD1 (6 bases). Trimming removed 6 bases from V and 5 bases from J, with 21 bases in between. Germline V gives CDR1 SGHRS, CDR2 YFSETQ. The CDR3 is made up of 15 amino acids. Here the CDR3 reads CASNRTTGHADEQYF. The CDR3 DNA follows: TGCGCCAGCAACCGAACGACAGGACATGCCGACGAGCAGTACTTC.

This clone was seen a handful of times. The CDR3 loop reads CASSLVGLRTYEQYF. CDR3 nucleotide sequence: TGTGCCAGCAGCTTAGTTGGTCTCAGGACCTACGAGCAGTACTTC. This chain joins TRBV7-8 and TRBJ2-7; D gene uncertain. The CDR3 is made up of 15 amino acids. The ends were cut back, 1 base at V and 2 bases at J, with 12 bases in the middle. Germline loops: CDR1 SGHVS, CDR2 FQNEAQ.

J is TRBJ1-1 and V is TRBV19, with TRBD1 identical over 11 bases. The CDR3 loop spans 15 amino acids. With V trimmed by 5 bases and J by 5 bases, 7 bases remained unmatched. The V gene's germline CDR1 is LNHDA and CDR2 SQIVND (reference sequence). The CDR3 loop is CASSRRTGGYTEAFF. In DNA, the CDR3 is TGTGCCAGTAGTCGACGGACAGGGGGCTATACTGAAGCTTTCTTT.

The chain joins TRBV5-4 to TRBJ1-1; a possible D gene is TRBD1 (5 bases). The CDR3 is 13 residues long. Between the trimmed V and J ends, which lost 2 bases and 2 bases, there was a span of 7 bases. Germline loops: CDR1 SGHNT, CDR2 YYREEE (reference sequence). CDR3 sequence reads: CASSLGVNTEAFF. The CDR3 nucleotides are TGTGCCAGCAGCTTAGGGGTTAACACTGAAGCTTTCTTT.

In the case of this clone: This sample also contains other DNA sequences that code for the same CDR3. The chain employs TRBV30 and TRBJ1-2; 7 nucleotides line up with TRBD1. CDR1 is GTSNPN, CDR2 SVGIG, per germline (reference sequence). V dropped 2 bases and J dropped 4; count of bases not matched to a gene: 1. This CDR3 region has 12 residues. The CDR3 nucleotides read TGTGCCTGGAGTCCAGGGGGCTATGGCTACACCTTC. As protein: CAWSPGGYGYTF.

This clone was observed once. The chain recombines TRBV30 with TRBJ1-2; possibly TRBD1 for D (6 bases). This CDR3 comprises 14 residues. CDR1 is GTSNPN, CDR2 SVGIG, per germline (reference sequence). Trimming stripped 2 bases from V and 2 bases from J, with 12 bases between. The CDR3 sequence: CAWSFRGSNYGYTF. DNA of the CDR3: TGTGCCTGGAGTTTCAGGGGATCAAACTATGGCTACACCTTC. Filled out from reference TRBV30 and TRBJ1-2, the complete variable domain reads SQTIHQWPATLVQPVGSPLSLECTVEGTSNPNLYWYRQAAGRGLQLLFYSVGIGQISSEVPQNLSASRPQDRQFILSSKKLLLSDSGFYLCAWSFRGSNYGYTFGSGTRLTVV.

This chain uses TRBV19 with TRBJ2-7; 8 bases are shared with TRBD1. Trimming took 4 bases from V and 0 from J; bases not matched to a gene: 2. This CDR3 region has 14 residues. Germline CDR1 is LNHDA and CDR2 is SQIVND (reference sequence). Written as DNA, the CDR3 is TGTGCCAGTAGTACTGGACAGGGCTCCTACGAGCAGTACTTC. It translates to CASSTGQGSYEQYF.

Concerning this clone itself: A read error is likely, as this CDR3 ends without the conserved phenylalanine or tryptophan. The CDR3 DNA is TGTGCCAGCAGTTTCGCTAGCGGGGGTATCTACGAGCAGTACCTC. Its translation: CASSFASGGIYEQYL. The rearrangement uses TRBV27 and TRBJ2-7; 10 nucleotides agree with TRBD2. The CDR3 spans 15 residues. The trim removed 3 bases at V and 3 bases at J, leaving 5 bases unmatched. CDR1 and CDR2 from the germline V gene are MNHEY and SMNVEV (reference sequence).

As DNA, the CDR3 is TGTGCCAGTAGTATAGGTCCGGGTTACGAGCAGTACTTC. As protein: CASSIGPGYEQYF. This chain joins TRBV19 and TRBJ2-7; D is unresolved. The CDR3 contains 13 residues. Germline V gene sequence: CDR1 LNHDA, CDR2 SQIVND (reference sequence). Trimming removed 1 base from V and 4 bases from J, with 8 bases in between.

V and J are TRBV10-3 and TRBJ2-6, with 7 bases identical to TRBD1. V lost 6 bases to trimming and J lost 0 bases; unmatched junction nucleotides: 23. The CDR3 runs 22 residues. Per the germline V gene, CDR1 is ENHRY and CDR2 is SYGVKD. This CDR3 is CAIRGDLRDRKSPGSGANVLTF. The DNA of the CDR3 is TGTGCCATCAGAGGGGACCTTCGGGACAGAAAAAGTCCAGGCTCTGGGGCCAACGTCCTGACTTTC.